What follows are 26 T cell receptor beta chains derived from one specimen sequenced in a study of cytomegalovirus exposure and HLA in healthy donors. The PCR contained 60 Vbeta and 13 Jbeta primers. Libraries were prepared by immunoSEQ multiplex PCR; TCRdb keeps only in-frame clonotypes and omits some of them. The table shows roughly 110,000 clones, with more than 65% occurring only once. Sequences were obtained from PBMCs. The receptors shown here come from a woman aged 45-60 years in good health and CMV-seropositive.

V usage is TRBV4-1 and J usage is TRBJ2-3; TRBD2 aligns across 12 bases. The CDR3 has 19 residues. The germline V gene encodes CDR1 MGHRA and CDR2 YSYEKL. V gave up 0 bases and J gave up 4 bases; unmatched junction bases: 11. The CDR3 DNA sequence: TGCGCCAGCAGCCAAGATACCATGGGGCTAGCGGGGGGGCCAGATACGCAGTATTTT. This codes for CASSQDTMGLAGGPDTQYF.

The chain has TRBV2 and TRBJ2-7; D unclear. The length of the CDR3 is 13 residues. CDR1 is SNHLY and CDR2 is FYNNEI in the germline V gene. The V gene lost 4 bases and the J gene lost 3 bases, with 10 bases spanning the gap. In DNA, the CDR3 is TGTGCCAGCAGTGTGCGACACGGCTACGAGCAGTACTTC. Translation gives CASSVRHGYEQYF.

The rearrangement uses TRBV7-2 and TRBJ2-6; D may be TRBD1 (5 bases). Trimming stripped 2 bases from V and 1 base from J, with 12 bases between. CDR1 SGHTA and CDR2 FQGNSA come from the germline V gene. The CDR3 has 17 amino acids. This chain's CDR3 is CASSLMVRASGANVLTF. The CDR3 DNA is TGTGCCAGCAGCTTAATGGTCAGGGCTTCTGGGGCCAACGTCCTGACTTTC.

The chain recombines TRBV19 with TRBJ1-4; 9 bases map to TRBD1. This CDR3 is built from 14 residues. Germline V gene lookup returns CDR1 LNHDA and CDR2 SQIVND (reference sequence). J gave up 7 bases and V 7 bases, and 7 bases lay outside the gene matches. CDR3 loop: CASKGTGILEKLFF. In nucleotides, the CDR3 is TGTGCCAGTAAGGGGACAGGGATCCTTGAAAAACTGTTTTTT.

The V call is TRBV27, the J call TRBJ1-6; 10 bases line up with TRBD1. The V gene's germline CDR1 is MNHEY and CDR2 SMNVEV (reference sequence). The CDR3 is 16 amino acids. J gave up 9 bases and V 6 bases, and 11 bases lay outside the gene matches. In DNA form, the CDR3 reads TGTGCCAGCAGGGAAGGACAGGGGGAGATCCTTTCACCCCTCCACTTT. It codes for CASREGQGEILSPLHF.

The genes are TRBV7-3 and TRBJ2-5; D ambiguous. This CDR3 comprises 12 residues. Germline lookup yields CDR1 SGHTA and CDR2 FQGTGA. Trimming took off 3 bases at V and 5 bases at J, with 7 bases between the two ends. Here the CDR3 reads CASSFPGETQYF. CDR3 nucleotides: TGTGCCAGCAGCTTCCCCGGGGAGACCCAGTACTTC.

This clone has more than one count but fewer than ten. The CDR3 is CASSPTGALYNEQFF. The DNA of the CDR3 is TGTGCCAGCAGTCCTACAGGGGCTCTCTACAATGAGCAGTTCTTC. V gene TRBV11-2 combines with J gene TRBJ2-1, with 7 bases fitting TRBD1. This CDR3 spans 15 amino acids. The V segment lost 6 bases and the J segment 3 bases; nucleotides outside the gene matches: 8. CDR1 is SGHAT and CDR2 is FQNNGV in the germline V gene.

This clone was observed a single time. The chain uses TRBV4-2 and TRBJ2-5, with 7 positions matching TRBD1. Germline V gives CDR1 LGHNA, CDR2 YNFKEQ. This CDR3 has 15 residues. Trimming cost V 2 bases and J 1 base; bases outside gene matches: 4. CDR3 nucleotides: TGTGCCAGCAGCCAACACAGGGGAACCCAAGAGACCCAGTACTTC. As protein: CASSQHRGTQETQYF.

The chain couples TRBV2 to TRBJ1-1; D remains unclear. This CDR3 has 16 amino acids. The V gene's germline CDR1 is SNHLY and CDR2 FYNNEI. Trimming took 4 bases from V and 0 from J, leaving 15 bases between them. The CDR3 DNA sequence: TGTGCCAGCAGTGGTACACAGACAAGCCTGAACACTGAAGCTTTCTTT. As protein: CASSGTQTSLNTEAFF.

The V gene is TRBV5-5, the J gene TRBJ2-7; D is perhaps TRBD2 (6 bases). The CDR3 length is 15 residues. V was trimmed by 4 bases and J by 0 bases, leaving 14 bases between them. Germline V lookup: CDR1 SGHKS, CDR2 YYEKEE (reference sequence). The DNA of the CDR3 is TGTGCCAGCAGCCCCCCCGGAGGGGCCTCCTACGAGCAGTACTTC. Protein: CASSPPGGASYEQYF.

This clone was counted a single time. At one end, the junction sequence differs from germline, possibly due to a read error. The chain links TRBV7-9 to TRBJ2-5; 10 bases fit TRBD1. The assigned J gene may be wrong: the sequence end matches TRBJ2-7 better. CDR3 length equals 15 residues. Germline assignment: CDR1 SEHNR and CDR2 FQNEAQ (reference sequence). The DNA of the CDR3 is TGTGCCAGCAGTTTAGACAGGGGGCGATTCCACGAGCAGTACTTC. Its translation: CASSLDRGRFHEQYF.

The chain couples TRBV29-1 to TRBJ1-1, with TRBD1 as a possible D gene (5 bases). The CDR3 loop spans 15 amino acids. Germline V gene data show CDR1 as SQVTM and CDR2 as ANQGSEA. V was trimmed by 6 bases and J by 1 base, leaving 18 bases between them. As DNA, the CDR3 is TGCAGCGTGGGGGGGATGGGCACCGCGAACACTGAAGCTTTCTTT. Encoded protein: CSVGGMGTANTEAFF.

This chain uses TRBV6-4 with TRBJ1-2; D is undetermined. Trimming took off 2 bases at V and 8 bases at J, with 12 bases between the two ends. The CDR3 is 13 amino acids. Germline CDR1 and CDR2: MRHNA and SNTAGT. As DNA, the CDR3 is TGTGCCAGCAGTGACGGGCCTAGCAGAGGCTACACCTTC. Its translation is CASSDGPSRGYTF.

V is TRBV28 and J is TRBJ1-5; D is unclear. The CDR3 is 15 residues long. V lost 1 base and J 4 bases, leaving 11 bases between the germline ends. Germline V gene lookup returns CDR1 MDHEN and CDR2 SYDVKM. In nucleotides, the CDR3 is TGTGCCAGCAGTTTATTAGGCAGGACTAATCAGCCCCAGCATTTT. It yields the protein CASSLLGRTNQPQHF.

CDR3 region: CASSSGGATYNEQFF. The CDR3 bases are TGTGCCAGCAGCAGCGGGGGGGCCACTTACAATGAGCAGTTCTTC. The chain is built from TRBV21-1 and TRBJ2-1; TRBD2 is the table's D call, not checked against the DNA. TRBV21-1 is tagged as a pseudogene. The CDR3 extends over 15 amino acids.

This chain joins TRBV4-2 and TRBJ2-2; 10 bases fit TRBD1. CDR1 is LGHNA and CDR2 is YNFKEQ in the germline V gene. The CDR3 is 15 amino acids. V lost 3 bases and J lost 6; bases outside the gene matches: 4. The CDR3 loop reads CASSHGTGDAGELFF. The CDR3 nucleotides are TGTGCCAGCAGCCACGGGACAGGGGATGCCGGGGAGCTGTTTTTT.

The chain combines TRBV7-3 with TRBJ1-1; possibly TRBD1 for D (5 bases). Trimming took off 1 base at V and 1 base at J, with 7 bases between the two ends. CDR1 SGHTA and CDR2 FQGTGA come from the germline V gene. This CDR3 has 14 amino acids. The CDR3 coding sequence is TGTGCCAGCAGCTTAATGGGGCCGAACACTGAAGCTTTCTTT. Encoded protein: CASSLMGPNTEAFF.

V gene TRBV30 combines with J gene TRBJ1-4, with 9 bases matching TRBD1. CDR1 is GTSNPN, CDR2 SVGIG, per germline (reference sequence). The ends lost 5 bases at V and 13 bases at J; junction bases unmatched: 20. The CDR3 spans 16 residues. DNA for the CDR3: TGTGCCTGGGCCCCCGTCGGAGGGACAGGGTTTTTCCCACTGTTTTTT. This sequence encodes CAWAPVGGTGFFPLFF.

The rearrangement uses TRBV27 and TRBJ1-1, with D possibly being TRBD1 (5 bases). Germline CDR1 is MNHEY and CDR2 is SMNVEV (reference sequence). The germline V and J ends were trimmed by 6 bases and 0 bases, with 11 bases remaining between them. CDR3 length: 14 residues. The CDR3 bases are TGTGCCAGCAGCCGACCAGGGCTGAACACTGAAGCTTTCTTT. Encoded protein: CASSRPGLNTEAFF.

The V gene is TRBV4-2, the J gene TRBJ2-3; 8 bases align to TRBD1. The V and J ends lost 1 base and 0 bases, in that order; junction bases with no gene match: 6. CDR1 LGHNA and CDR2 YNFKEQ come from the germline V gene. The CDR3 contains 17 residues. The CDR3 spells CASSQADRATSTDTQYF. The CDR3 DNA reads TGTGCCAGCAGCCAAGCGGACAGGGCAACTAGCACAGATACGCAGTATTTT.

The chain links TRBV27 to TRBJ2-1; 11 nucleotides line up with TRBD2. The germline CDR1 and CDR2 sequences are MNHEY and SMNVEV (reference sequence). V shed 5 bases and J 7 bases; nucleotides not matched to a gene: 7. This CDR3 contains 15 residues. CDR3 sequence (DNA): TGTGCCAGCAGTCCACGCCTAGCGGGGGGTAATGAGCAGTTCTTC. Its translation: CASSPRLAGGNEQFF.

This chain uses TRBV11-1 with TRBJ2-1; 12 bases fit TRBD2. The V gene's germline CDR1 is SGHAT and CDR2 FQDESV (reference sequence). Trimming at V came to 5 bases and at J to 2 bases, leaving 4 bases not matched to a gene. The CDR3 loop spans 16 amino acids. This CDR3 reads CASSSGLAGTYNEQFF. Here the CDR3 DNA reads TGTGCCAGCAGCAGCGGACTAGCGGGGACCTACAATGAGCAGTTCTTC.

The chain uses TRBV23-1 and TRBJ2-2; possibly TRBD1 for D (5 bases). TRBV23-1 is an ORF, and what it does is uncertain. V lost 2 bases and J 4 bases, leaving 17 bases between the germline ends. The length of the CDR3 is 17 residues. The CDR3 spells CASSQMGRTTGTGELFF. The CDR3 DNA reads TGCGCCAGCAGTCAAATGGGTAGGACAACCGGCACCGGGGAGCTGTTTTTT.

The chain uses TRBV5-1 and TRBJ2-5, with D maybe TRBD2 (6 bases). V gave up 0 bases and J gave up 0 bases, with 15 bases separating them. The germline CDR1 and CDR2 sequences are SGHRS and YFSETQ. This CDR3 is built from 17 residues. CDR3 bases: TGCGCCAGCAGCTTGGGGGCGGGGCCCTTCTACCAAGAGACCCAGTACTTC. It is translated as CASSLGAGPFYQETQYF.

About this clone itself: The CDR3 does not close with the conserved phenylalanine or tryptophan, likely indicating a read error. The J gene is TRBJ1-1, the V gene TRBV19; 7 bases are shared with TRBD1. CDR1 and CDR2 (germline): LNHDA, SQIVND (reference sequence). V shed 6 bases and J 1 base; nucleotides not matched to a gene: 2. The CDR3 is 13 residues long. The CDR3 DNA reads TGTGCCAGTAGATACAGGGGGAACACTGAAGCTTTCCTT. Its translation: CASRYRGNTEAFL.

V gene TRBV6-5 combines with J gene TRBJ1-2; the D is unclear. The CDR3 has 13 residues. Germline V gene data show CDR1 as MNHEY and CDR2 as SVGAGI. The germline V and J ends were trimmed by 8 bases and 3 bases, with 13 bases remaining between them. CDR3 region: CASHRSLDYGYTF. The DNA of the CDR3 is TGTGCCAGCCACCGGTCACTGGACTATGGCTACACCTTC.